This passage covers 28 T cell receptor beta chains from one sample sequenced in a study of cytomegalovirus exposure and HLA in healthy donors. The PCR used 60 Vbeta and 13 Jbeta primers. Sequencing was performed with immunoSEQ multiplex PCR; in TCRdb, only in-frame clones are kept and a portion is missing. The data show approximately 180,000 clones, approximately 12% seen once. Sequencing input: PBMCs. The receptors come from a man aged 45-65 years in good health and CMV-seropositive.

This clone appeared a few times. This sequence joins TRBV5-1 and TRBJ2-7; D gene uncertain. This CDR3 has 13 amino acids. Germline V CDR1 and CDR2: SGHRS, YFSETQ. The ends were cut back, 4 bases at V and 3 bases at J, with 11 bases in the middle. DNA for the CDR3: TGCGCCAGCAGCCCTCCCCCACACTACGAGCAGTACGTC. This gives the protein CASSPPPHYEQYV.

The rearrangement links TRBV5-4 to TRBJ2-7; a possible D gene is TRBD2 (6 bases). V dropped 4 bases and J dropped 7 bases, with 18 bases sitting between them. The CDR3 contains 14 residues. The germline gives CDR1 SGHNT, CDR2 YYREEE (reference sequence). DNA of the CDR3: TGTGCCAGCAGCGCTCGGGACTCTGCTAAAGAGCAGTACTTC. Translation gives CASSARDSAKEQYF.

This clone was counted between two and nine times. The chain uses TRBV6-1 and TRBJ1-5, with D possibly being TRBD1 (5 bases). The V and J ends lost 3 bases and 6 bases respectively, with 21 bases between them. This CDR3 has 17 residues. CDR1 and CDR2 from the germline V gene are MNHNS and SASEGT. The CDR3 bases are TGTGCCAGCAGTGACGCCTCCGCCCGGGGGTGGGGTCAGCCCCAGCATTTT. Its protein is CASSDASARGWGQPQHF.

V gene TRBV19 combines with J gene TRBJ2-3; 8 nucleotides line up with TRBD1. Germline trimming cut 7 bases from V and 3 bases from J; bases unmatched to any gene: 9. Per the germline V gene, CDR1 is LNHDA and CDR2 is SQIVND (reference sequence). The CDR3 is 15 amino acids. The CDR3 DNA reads TGTGCCAGTAACTCACAGGGGGATAGGACAGATACGCAGTATTTT. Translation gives CASNSQGDRTDTQYF.

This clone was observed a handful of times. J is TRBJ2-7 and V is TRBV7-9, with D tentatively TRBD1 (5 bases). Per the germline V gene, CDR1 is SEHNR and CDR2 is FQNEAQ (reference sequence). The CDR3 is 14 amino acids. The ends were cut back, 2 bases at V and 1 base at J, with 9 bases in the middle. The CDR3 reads CASSLLQGSYEQYV. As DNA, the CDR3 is TGTGCCAGCAGCTTACTCCAGGGATCCTACGAGCAGTACGTC.

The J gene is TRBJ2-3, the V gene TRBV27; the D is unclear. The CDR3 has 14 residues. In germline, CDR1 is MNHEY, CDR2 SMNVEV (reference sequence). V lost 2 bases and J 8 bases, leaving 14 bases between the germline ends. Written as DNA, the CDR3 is TGTGCCAGCAGTTTAAATGGGCTCCCAGGTACGCAGTATTTT. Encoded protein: CASSLNGLPGTQYF.

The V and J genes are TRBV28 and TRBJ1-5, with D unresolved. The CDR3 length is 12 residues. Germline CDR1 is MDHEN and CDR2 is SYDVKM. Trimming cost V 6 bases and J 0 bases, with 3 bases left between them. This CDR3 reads CASRYSNQPQHF. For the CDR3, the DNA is TGTGCCAGCAGATATAGCAATCAGCCCCAGCATTTT.

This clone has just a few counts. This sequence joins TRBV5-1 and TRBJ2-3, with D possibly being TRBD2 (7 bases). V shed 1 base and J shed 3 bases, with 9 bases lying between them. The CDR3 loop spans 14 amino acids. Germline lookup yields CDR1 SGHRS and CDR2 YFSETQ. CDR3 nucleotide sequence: TGCGCCAGCAGCTTGCGGGGGGCGACAGATACGCAGTATTTT. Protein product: CASSLRGATDTQYF.

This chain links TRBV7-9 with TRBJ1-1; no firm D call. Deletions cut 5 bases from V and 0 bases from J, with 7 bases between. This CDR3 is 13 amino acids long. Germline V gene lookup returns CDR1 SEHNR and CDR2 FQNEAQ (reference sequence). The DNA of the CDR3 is TGTGCCAGCAGCCCAAGCTTGAACACTGAAGCTTTCTTT. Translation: CASSPSLNTEAFF. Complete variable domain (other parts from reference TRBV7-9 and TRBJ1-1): DTGVSQNPRHKITKRGQNVTFRCDPISEHNRLYWYRQTLGQGPEFLTYFQNEAQLEKSRLLSDRFSAERPKGSFSTLEIQRTEQGDSAMYLCASSPSLNTEAFFGQGTRLTVV.

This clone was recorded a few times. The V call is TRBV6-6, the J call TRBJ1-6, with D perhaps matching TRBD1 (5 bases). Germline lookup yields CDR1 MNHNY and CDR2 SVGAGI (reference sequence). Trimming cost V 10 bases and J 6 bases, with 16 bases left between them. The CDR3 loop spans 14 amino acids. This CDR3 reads CATQFGTANSPLHF. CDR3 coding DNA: TGTGCCACCCAGTTTGGGACTGCTAATTCACCCCTCCACTTT.

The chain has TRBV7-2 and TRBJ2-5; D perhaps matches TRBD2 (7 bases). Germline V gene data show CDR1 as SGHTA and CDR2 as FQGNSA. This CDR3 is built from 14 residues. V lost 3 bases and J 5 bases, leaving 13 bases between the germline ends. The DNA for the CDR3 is TGTGCCAGCAGCTTTGGGGGGGGCGGGGAGACCCAGTACTTC. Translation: CASSFGGGGETQYF.

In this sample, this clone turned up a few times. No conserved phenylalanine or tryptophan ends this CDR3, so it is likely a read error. CDR3 in amino acids: CASSIEGRGQPQHV. CDR3 bases: TGTGCCAGTAGTATAGAGGGGAGAGGTCAGCCCCAGCATGTT. The V gene is TRBV19, the J gene TRBJ1-5; D is uncertain. V lost 0 bases and J lost 6, with 9 bases in between. Germline assignment: CDR1 LNHDA and CDR2 SQIVND (reference sequence). The CDR3 extends over 14 amino acids.

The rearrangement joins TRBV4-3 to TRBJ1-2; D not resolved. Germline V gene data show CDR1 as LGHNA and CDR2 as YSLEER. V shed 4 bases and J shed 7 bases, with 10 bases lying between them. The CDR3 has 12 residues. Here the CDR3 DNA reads TGCGCCAGCAGCCGAAGCAATGTTGGCTACACCTTC. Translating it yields CASSRSNVGYTF.

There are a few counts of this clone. This CDR3 is CASSQGQGAEAFF. The CDR3 DNA reads as TGTGCCAGCAGCCAAGGACAGGGTGCTGAAGCTTTCTTT. The chain combines TRBV4-2 with TRBJ1-1, with 7 bases that match TRBD1. Losses at the gene ends were 1 base for V and 6 bases for J; bases not matched to a gene: 2. This CDR3 is 13 amino acids long. Per germline, CDR1 LGHNA and CDR2 YNFKEQ.

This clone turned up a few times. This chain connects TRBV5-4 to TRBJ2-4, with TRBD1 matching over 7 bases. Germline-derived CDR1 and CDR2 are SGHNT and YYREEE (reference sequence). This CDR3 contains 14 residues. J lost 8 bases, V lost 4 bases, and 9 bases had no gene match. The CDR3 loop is CASSATGSEDIQYF. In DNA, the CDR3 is TGTGCCAGCAGCGCGACAGGGAGTGAAGACATTCAGTACTTC.

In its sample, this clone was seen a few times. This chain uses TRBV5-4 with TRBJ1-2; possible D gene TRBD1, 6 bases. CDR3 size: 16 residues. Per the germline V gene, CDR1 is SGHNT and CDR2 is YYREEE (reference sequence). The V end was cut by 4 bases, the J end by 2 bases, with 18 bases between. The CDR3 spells CASSLQGGAANYGYTF. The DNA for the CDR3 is TGTGCCAGCAGCCTCCAAGGGGGGGCGGCGAACTATGGCTACACCTTC.

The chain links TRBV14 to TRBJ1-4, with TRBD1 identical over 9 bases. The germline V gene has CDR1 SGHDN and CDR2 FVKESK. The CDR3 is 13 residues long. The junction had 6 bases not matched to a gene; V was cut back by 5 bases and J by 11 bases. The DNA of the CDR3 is TGTGCCAGCAGCAGCGTAGACAGGGGGAAACTGTTTTTT. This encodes CASSSVDRGKLFF. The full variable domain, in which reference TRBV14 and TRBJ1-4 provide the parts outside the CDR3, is EAGVTQFPSHSVIEKGQTVTLRCDPISGHDNLYWYRRVMGKEIKFLLHFVKESKQDESGMPNNRFLAERTGGTYSTLKVQPAELEDSGVYFCASSSVDRGKLFFGSGTQLSVL.

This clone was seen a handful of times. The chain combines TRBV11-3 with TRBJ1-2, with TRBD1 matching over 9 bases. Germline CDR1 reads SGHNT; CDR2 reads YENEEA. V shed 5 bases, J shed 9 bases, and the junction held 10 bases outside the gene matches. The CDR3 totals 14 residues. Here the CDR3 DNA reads TGTGCCAGCAGCGCAAACCGGGACAGGGTTAGCTACACCTTC. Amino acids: CASSANRDRVSYTF.

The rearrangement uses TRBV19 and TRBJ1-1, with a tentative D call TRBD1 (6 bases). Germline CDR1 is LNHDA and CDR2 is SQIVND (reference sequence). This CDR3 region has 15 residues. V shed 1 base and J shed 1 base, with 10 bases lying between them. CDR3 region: CASSIAWGPNTEAFF. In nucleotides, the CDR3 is TGTGCCAGTAGTATAGCCTGGGGGCCGAACACTGAAGCTTTCTTT.

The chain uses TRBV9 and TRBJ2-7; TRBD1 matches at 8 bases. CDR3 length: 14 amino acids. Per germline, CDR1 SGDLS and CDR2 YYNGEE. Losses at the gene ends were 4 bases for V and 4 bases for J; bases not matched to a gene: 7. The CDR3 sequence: CASSLTGAPYEQYF. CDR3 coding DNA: TGTGCCAGCAGCTTGACAGGGGCCCCATACGAGCAGTACTTC.

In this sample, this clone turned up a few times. For the CDR3, the DNA is TGTGCCAGCAGTGAAGGTCTAGCCGGGGAGCTGTTTTTT. As protein: CASSEGLAGELFF. The chain has TRBV2 and TRBJ2-2; D is undetermined. The CDR3 is 13 amino acids. The germline gives CDR1 SNHLY, CDR2 FYNNEI. V was trimmed by 1 base and J by 6 bases, leaving 6 bases between them.

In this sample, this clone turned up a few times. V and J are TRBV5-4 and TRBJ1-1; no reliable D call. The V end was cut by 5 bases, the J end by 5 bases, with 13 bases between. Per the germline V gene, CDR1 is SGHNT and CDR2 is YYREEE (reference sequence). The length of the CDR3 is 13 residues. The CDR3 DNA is TGTGCCAGCAGTCATTCGGGTAGGACTGAAGCTTTCTTT. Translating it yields CASSHSGRTEAFF. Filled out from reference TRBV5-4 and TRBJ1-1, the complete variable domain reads ETGVTQSPTHLIKTRGQQVTLRCSSQSGHNTVSWYQQALGQGPQFIFQYYREEENGRGNFPPRFSGLQFPNYSSELNVNALELDDSALYLCASSHSGRTEAFFGQGTRLTVV.

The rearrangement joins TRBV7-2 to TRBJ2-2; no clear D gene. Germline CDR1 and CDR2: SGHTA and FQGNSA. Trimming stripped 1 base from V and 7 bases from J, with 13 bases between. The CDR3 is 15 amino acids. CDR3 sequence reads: CASSLVQAGIGELFF. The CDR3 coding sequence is TGTGCCAGCAGCTTAGTCCAGGCTGGCATCGGGGAGCTGTTTTTT.

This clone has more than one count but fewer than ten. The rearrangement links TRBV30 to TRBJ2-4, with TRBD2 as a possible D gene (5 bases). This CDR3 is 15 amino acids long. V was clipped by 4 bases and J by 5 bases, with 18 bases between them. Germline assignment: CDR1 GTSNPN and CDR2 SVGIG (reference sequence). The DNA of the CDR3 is TGTGCCTGGAACGAACGAGGGAGAGGCCAAAACATTCAGTACTTC. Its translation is CAWNERGRGQNIQYF. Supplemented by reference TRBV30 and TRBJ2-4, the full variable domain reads SQTIHQWPATLVQPVGSPLSLECTVEGTSNPNLYWYRQAAGRGLQLLFYSVGIGQISSEVPQNLSASRPQDRQFILSSKKLLLSDSGFYLCAWNERGRGQNIQYFGAGTRLSVL.

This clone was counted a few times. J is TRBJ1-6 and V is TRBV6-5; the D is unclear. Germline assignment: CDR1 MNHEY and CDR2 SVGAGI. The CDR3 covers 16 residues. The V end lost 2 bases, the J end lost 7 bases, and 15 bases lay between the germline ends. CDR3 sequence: CASSYKGTAGNSPLHF. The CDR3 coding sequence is TGTGCCAGCAGTTACAAGGGTACGGCGGGAAATTCACCCCTCCACTTT.

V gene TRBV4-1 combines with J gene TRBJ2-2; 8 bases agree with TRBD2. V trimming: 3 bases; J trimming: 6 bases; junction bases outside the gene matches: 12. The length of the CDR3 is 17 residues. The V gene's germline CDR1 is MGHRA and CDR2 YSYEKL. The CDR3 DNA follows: TGCGCCAGCAGCCAGTTTAGTGGCGGGGGGTCTCCCGGGGAGCTGTTTTTT. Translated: CASSQFSGGGSPGELFF.

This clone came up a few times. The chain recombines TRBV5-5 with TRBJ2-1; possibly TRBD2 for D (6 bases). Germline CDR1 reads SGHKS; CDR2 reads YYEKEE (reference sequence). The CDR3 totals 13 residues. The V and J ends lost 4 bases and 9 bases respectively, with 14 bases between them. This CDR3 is CASSGDWALEQFF. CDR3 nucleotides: TGTGCCAGCAGCGGGGACTGGGCACTTGAGCAGTTCTTC.

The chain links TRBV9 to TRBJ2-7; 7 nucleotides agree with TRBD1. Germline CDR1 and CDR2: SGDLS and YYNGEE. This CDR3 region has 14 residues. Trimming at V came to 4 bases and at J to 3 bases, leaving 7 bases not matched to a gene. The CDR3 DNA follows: TGTGCCAGCAGCCGGGGACAGCTAGTCTACGAGCAGTACTTC. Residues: CASSRGQLVYEQYF.